This TCR beta chain stems from a study of technical replicates of blood from a few donors. Method: immunoSEQ multiplex PCR; TCRdb's copy keeps in-frame clones and lacks some. The sample lists 55,000 to 75,000 clones, 70% to 90% occurring once. The CDR3 has 16 residues. V was pared by 5 bases and J by 3 bases, with 7 bases of the junction left unmatched. The V gene's germline CDR1 is KGHSH and CDR2 LQKENI. The sequence was collected from a human donor in good health. Some clones in this sample may be carry-over from other donors' samples. The specimen sequenced was PBMCs. The rearrangement links TRBV18 to TRBJ2-2; 9 nucleotides align to TRBD2. The CDR3 reads CASSNGTSRDTGELFF. The CDR3 nucleotides are TGTGCCAGCTCAAACGGGACTAGCCGAGACACCGGGGAGCTGTTTTTT.